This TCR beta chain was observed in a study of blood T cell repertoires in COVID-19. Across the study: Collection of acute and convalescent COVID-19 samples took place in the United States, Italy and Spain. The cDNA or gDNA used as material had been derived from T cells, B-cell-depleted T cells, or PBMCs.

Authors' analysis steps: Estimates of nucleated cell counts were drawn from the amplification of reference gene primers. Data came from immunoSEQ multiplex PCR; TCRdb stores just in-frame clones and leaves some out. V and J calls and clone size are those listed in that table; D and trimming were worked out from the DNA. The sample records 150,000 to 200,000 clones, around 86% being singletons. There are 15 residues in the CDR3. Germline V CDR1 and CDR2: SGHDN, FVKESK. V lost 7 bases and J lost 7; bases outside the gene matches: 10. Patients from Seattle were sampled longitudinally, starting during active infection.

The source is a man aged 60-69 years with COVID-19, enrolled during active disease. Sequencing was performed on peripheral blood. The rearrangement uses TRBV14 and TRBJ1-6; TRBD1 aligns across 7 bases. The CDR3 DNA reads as TGTGCCAGCAACAACAGACAGGGAAGCAATTCACCCCTCCACTTT. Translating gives CASNNRQGSNSPLHF.